This T cell receptor beta chain was captured by sequencing in a study of T cells after yellow fever vaccination. Regarding the study as a whole: Abundant clonotypes from the bulk population could get into FACS-sorted repertoires as contaminants. Researchers noted that a small share of clonotypes showed up in both CD4 and CD8 compartments.

This clonotype was detected many times. As yet, its antigen is unknown. MiXCR, applied by TCRdb to the 5' RACE reads, yields one record per CDR3 protein. Among some 500,000 distinct CDR3 sequences listed, less than 15% were seen once. This CDR3 spans 13 amino acids. Germline V gives CDR1 DFQATT, CDR2 SNEGSKA (reference sequence). The V end was cut by 3 bases, the J end by 7 bases, with 12 bases between. The source was PBMCs, collected on the day of the yellow fever booster vaccination. The V call is TRBV20-1, the J call TRBJ1-4, with D tentatively TRBD1 (5 bases). The clonotype originates from a man aged 30 to 45 who received the YFV17D yellow fever vaccine. Here the CDR3 DNA reads TGCAGTGCTAGTCCAGGGCCCGGTGAAAAACTGTTTTTT. It specifies CSASPGPGEKLFF.